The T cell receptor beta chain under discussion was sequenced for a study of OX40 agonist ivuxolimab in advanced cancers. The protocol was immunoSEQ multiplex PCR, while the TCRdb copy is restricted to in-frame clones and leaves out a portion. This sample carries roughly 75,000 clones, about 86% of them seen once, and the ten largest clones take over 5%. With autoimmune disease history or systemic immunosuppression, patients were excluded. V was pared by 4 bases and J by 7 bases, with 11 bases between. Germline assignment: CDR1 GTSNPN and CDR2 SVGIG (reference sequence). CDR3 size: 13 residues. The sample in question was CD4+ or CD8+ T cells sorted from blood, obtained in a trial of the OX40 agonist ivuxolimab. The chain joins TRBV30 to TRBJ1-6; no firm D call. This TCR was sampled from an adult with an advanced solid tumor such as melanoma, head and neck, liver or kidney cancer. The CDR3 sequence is CAWNGGINSPLHF. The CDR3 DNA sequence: TGTGCCTGGAACGGAGGGATCAATTCACCCCTCCACTTT.